This TCR beta chain was recorded in a study of cytomegalovirus exposure and HLA in healthy donors. Regarding the study as a whole: Earlier analysis found most TCR beta V segments productive about 87% or about 30% of the time.

A multiplex PCR was run with 60 Vbeta primers and 13 Jbeta primers. Assay used: immunoSEQ multiplex PCR; TCRdb lists only in-frame clones, some missing. The table shows 110,000 to 150,000 clones, with 60% to 80% occurring only once. In the case of this clone: Its antigen is unidentified.

CDR1 is SGHRS, CDR2 YFSETQ, per germline. This CDR3 contains 15 residues. J lost 0 bases, V lost 2 bases, and 4 bases had no gene match. The gene calls are TRBV5-1 and TRBJ2-7, with 8 bases lining up with TRBD1. Sequences were obtained from PBMCs. The receptor was isolated from a woman younger than 45 in good health and CMV-seronegative. This CDR3 is CASSFRQGSSYEQYF. In nucleotides, the CDR3 is TGCGCCAGCAGCTTTAGACAGGGGAGCTCCTACGAGCAGTACTTC.